These T cell receptor beta chains were read from a single sample in a study of T cell repertoires in cytomegalovirus infection. One entry per CDR3 protein results from TCRdb running MiXCR on the reads. The sample shows roughly 990,000 distinct CDR3 sequences, 25% to 40% of them seen only once. Their target antigens are unknown. The sequencing here drew on cultured CD8+ T cells from PBMCs, taken from culture after CMV antigen stimulation. The receptors come from a human donor in good health (CMV status not recorded). Some clones in this sample may be carry-over from other donors' samples. CDR3s include the opening cysteine and the closing phenylalanine or tryptophan. The order of the fields is clone size, J gene, D gene, V gene, CDR3 protein, CDR3 DNA. D genes are given only for firm matches. Not all rows give a size; the values are once, few, many and, for expanded clones, a class.

abundance: medium-sized; j_gene: TRBJ1-4; d_gene: NA; v_gene: TRBV2; CDR3aa: CASSEATEWGNEKLFF; CDR3nt: TGTGCCAGCAGTGAAGCGACCGAATGGGGGAATGAAAAACTGTTTTTT
abundance: NA; j_gene: TRBJ1-1; d_gene: NA; v_gene: TRBV6-6; CDR3aa: CASSYSNRGTEAFF; CDR3nt: TGTGCCAGCAGTTACTCGAACCGGGGGACTGAAGCTTTCTTT
abundance: many; j_gene: TRBJ2-1; d_gene: TRBD1; v_gene: TRBV11-3; CDR3aa: CASSSRGQGYNEQFF; CDR3nt: TGTGCCAGCAGCTCACGGGGACAGGGATACAATGAGCAGTTCTTC
abundance: many; j_gene: TRBJ2-1; d_gene: NA; v_gene: TRBV7-6; CDR3aa: CASSSVLGNEQFF; CDR3nt: TGTGCCAGCAGCTCCGTCCTGGGAAATGAGCAGTTCTTC
abundance: NA; j_gene: TRBJ2-1; d_gene: NA; v_gene: TRBV25-1; CDR3aa: CASSEFLAPSGGYNEQFF; CDR3nt: TGTGCCAGCAGTGAATTTTTGGCTCCCTCCGGGGGTTACAATGAGCAGTTCTTC
abundance: NA; j_gene: TRBJ2-5; d_gene: TRBD1; v_gene: TRBV7-3; CDR3aa: CASTRDRRKEETQYF; CDR3nt: TGTGCCAGCACCCGGGACAGGAGAAAGGAAGAGACCCAGTACTTC
abundance: NA; j_gene: TRBJ1-2; d_gene: NA; v_gene: TRBV7-8; CDR3aa: CASSLAEWYGYTF; CDR3nt: TGTGCCAGCAGCTTAGCAGAGTGGTATGGCTACACCTTC
abundance: NA; j_gene: TRBJ1-6; d_gene: NA; v_gene: TRBV7-9; CDR3aa: CAGSLGASSSPLHF; CDR3nt: TGTGCCGGCAGCTTAGGAGCCAGCAGCTCACCCCTCCACTTT
abundance: NA; j_gene: TRBJ1-5; d_gene: NA; v_gene: TRBV20-1; CDR3aa: CSAPVKGQPQHF; CDR3nt: TGCAGTGCTCCCGTGAAGGGTCAGCCCCAGCATTTT
abundance: few; j_gene: TRBJ2-7; d_gene: NA; v_gene: TRBV29-1; CDR3aa: CSVWAQGLEQYF; CDR3nt: TGCAGCGTTTGGGCACAGGGCCTCGAGCAGTACTTC
abundance: NA; j_gene: TRBJ2-1; d_gene: NA; v_gene: TRBV6-1; CDR3aa: CASSEGVIAYNEQFF; CDR3nt: TGTGCCAGCAGTGAGGGGGTTATAGCCTACAATGAGCAGTTCTTC
abundance: NA; j_gene: TRBJ2-3; d_gene: NA; v_gene: TRBV4-2; CDR3aa: CASSPYLDSTDTQYF; CDR3nt: TGTGCCAGCAGCCCCTACCTGGATAGCACAGATACGCAGTATTTT
abundance: once; j_gene: TRBJ2-2; d_gene: TRBD1; v_gene: TRBV12-3/TRBV12-4; CDR3aa: CASTLGQGDNTGELFF; CDR3nt: TGTGCCAGCACTTTGGGACAGGGGGACAACACCGGGGAGCTGTTTTTT
abundance: few; j_gene: TRBJ2-5; d_gene: NA; v_gene: TRBV12-3/TRBV12-4; CDR3aa: CASSITGFGETQYF; CDR3nt: TGTGCCAGCAGTATTACAGGCTTCGGGGAGACCCAGTACTTC
abundance: many; j_gene: TRBJ2-1; d_gene: NA; v_gene: TRBV11-1; CDR3aa: CASSLSRGPSNEQFF; CDR3nt: TGTGCCAGCAGCTTATCGAGAGGTCCCTCCAATGAGCAGTTCTTC
abundance: many; j_gene: TRBJ2-1; d_gene: TRBD2; v_gene: TRBV6-2/TRBV6-3; CDR3aa: CASSYKRGGGNEQFF; CDR3nt: TGTGCCAGCAGTTACAAACGGGGGGGCGGCAATGAGCAGTTCTTC
abundance: NA; j_gene: TRBJ2-5; d_gene: TRBD2; v_gene: TRBV6-5; CDR3aa: CASSQLADFHQETQYF; CDR3nt: TGTGCCAGCAGTCAACTAGCGGACTTCCACCAAGAGACCCAGTACTTC
abundance: NA; j_gene: TRBJ2-3; d_gene: TRBD2; v_gene: TRBV6-5; CDR3aa: CASSYYPSGGTDTQYF; CDR3nt: TGTGCCAGCAGTTACTACCCTAGCGGGGGCACAGATACGCAGTATTTT
abundance: few; j_gene: TRBJ1-5; d_gene: NA; v_gene: TRBV6-2/TRBV6-3; CDR3aa: CASRAGLGSQPQHF; CDR3nt: TGTGCCAGCAGGGCCGGACTTGGTAGTCAGCCCCAGCATTTT
abundance: few; j_gene: TRBJ2-1; d_gene: TRBD2; v_gene: TRBV28; CDR3aa: CASSFPTLQERGGSSYNEQFF; CDR3nt: TGTGCCAGCAGTTTTCCCACTTTGCAGGAGCGGGGGGGAAGCTCCTACAATGAGCAGTTCTTC
abundance: NA; j_gene: TRBJ2-1; d_gene: NA; v_gene: TRBV10-3; CDR3aa: CAIGGSSYNEQFF; CDR3nt: TGTGCCATCGGGGGGAGCTCCTACAATGAGCAGTTCTTC
abundance: NA; j_gene: TRBJ1-2; d_gene: NA; v_gene: TRBV28; CDR3aa: CASSPTGLNNYGYTF; CDR3nt: TGTGCCAGCAGCCCCACGGGGCTTAACAACTATGGCTACACCTTC
abundance: NA; j_gene: TRBJ2-1; d_gene: TRBD2; v_gene: TRBV6-5; CDR3aa: CASTHGGGPINEQFF; CDR3nt: TGTGCCAGCACGCACGGGGGGGGGCCGATCAATGAGCAGTTCTTC
abundance: NA; j_gene: TRBJ2-1; d_gene: TRBD2; v_gene: TRBV19; CDR3aa: CASTVAGTYNEQFF; CDR3nt: TGTGCCAGTACCGTAGCGGGAACCTACAATGAGCAGTTCTTC
abundance: few; j_gene: TRBJ2-2; d_gene: NA; v_gene: TRBV28; CDR3aa: CASSLPGGVNGELFF; CDR3nt: TGTGCCAGCAGTTTACCTGGAGGGGTTAACGGGGAGCTGTTTTTT
abundance: NA; j_gene: TRBJ1-5; d_gene: NA; v_gene: TRBV19; CDR3aa: CAMPSNQPQHF; CDR3nt: TGTGCCATGCCAAGCAATCAGCCCCAGCATTTT
abundance: few; j_gene: TRBJ2-1; d_gene: NA; v_gene: TRBV4-3; CDR3aa: CASSQEVSSNEQFF; CDR3nt: TGCGCCAGCAGCCAAGAAGTTAGCAGCAATGAGCAGTTCTTC
abundance: many; j_gene: TRBJ1-1; d_gene: NA; v_gene: TRBV7-6; CDR3aa: CASSLGQGQNTEAFF; CDR3nt: TGTGCCAGCAGCTTAGGTCAGGGGCAGAACACTGAAGCTTTCTTT
abundance: NA; j_gene: TRBJ1-4; d_gene: NA; v_gene: TRBV28; CDR3aa: CASSSGVANEKLFF; CDR3nt: TGTGCCAGCAGTTCAGGGGTGGCTAATGAAAAACTGTTTTTT
abundance: NA; j_gene: TRBJ2-1; d_gene: NA; v_gene: TRBV10-2; CDR3aa: CASSEVGSYNEQFF; CDR3nt: TGCGCCAGCAGTGAGGTAGGGTCCTACAATGAGCAGTTCTTC
abundance: NA; j_gene: TRBJ2-3; d_gene: NA; v_gene: TRBV7-6; CDR3aa: CAPQGDGGGRADTQYF; CDR3nt: TGTGCCCCTCAGGGGGACGGCGGGGGGCGAGCAGATACGCAGTATTTT
abundance: NA; j_gene: TRBJ2-7; d_gene: NA; v_gene: TRBV19; CDR3aa: CASSNGQSYEQYF; CDR3nt: TGTGCCAGTAGTAATGGACAGTCCTACGAGCAGTACTTC
abundance: few; j_gene: TRBJ1-2; d_gene: NA; v_gene: TRBV19; CDR3aa: CASTLVMAAGSLRGYTF; CDR3nt: TGTGCCAGTACCCTAGTAATGGCGGCCGGGAGTTTGAGGGGCTACACCTTC
abundance: NA; j_gene: TRBJ2-6; d_gene: TRBD1; v_gene: TRBV6-1; CDR3aa: CASSENFIWTGGAGANVLTF; CDR3nt: TGTGCCAGCAGTGAAAATTTTATATGGACAGGGGGCGCTGGGGCCAACGTCCTGACTTTC
abundance: NA; j_gene: TRBJ2-1; d_gene: TRBD1; v_gene: TRBV7-9; CDR3aa: CASSWETGGDEQFF; CDR3nt: TGTGCCAGCAGCTGGGAGACAGGGGGTGATGAGCAGTTCTTC
abundance: NA; j_gene: TRBJ2-1; d_gene: TRBD2; v_gene: TRBV27; CDR3aa: CASSLEGDLWRGADKFF; CDR3nt: TGTGCCAGCAGTTTGGAGGGAGATCTATGGCGGGGGGCGGATAAGTTCTTC
abundance: NA; j_gene: TRBJ2-5; d_gene: NA; v_gene: TRBV29-1; CDR3aa: CSVRGPKETQYF; CDR3nt: TGCAGCGTTCGGGGCCCAAAAGAGACCCAGTACTTC
abundance: NA; j_gene: TRBJ2-1; d_gene: NA; v_gene: TRBV4-1; CDR3aa: CASSPTPPGNGYNEQFF; CDR3nt: TGCGCCAGCAGCCCAACACCCCCAGGCAACGGCTACAATGAGCAGTTCTTC
abundance: few; j_gene: TRBJ2-1; d_gene: NA; v_gene: TRBV7-6; CDR3aa: CASSLGTAGSYNEQFF; CDR3nt: TGTGCCAGCAGCTTAGGGACAGCAGGCTCCTACAATGAGCAGTTCTTC
abundance: many; j_gene: TRBJ2-7; d_gene: NA; v_gene: TRBV29-1; CDR3aa: CSVEFAAAYEQYF; CDR3nt: TGCAGCGTTGAGTTCGCGGCCGCCTACGAGCAGTACTTC
abundance: NA; j_gene: TRBJ1-1; d_gene: TRBD1; v_gene: TRBV7-8; CDR3aa: CASSPQQGARGNAFF; CDR3nt: TGTGCCAGCAGCCCGCAACAGGGGGCGCGGGGGAATGCTTTCTTT